The present T cell receptor (beta chain) was sequenced within a study of blood T cell repertoires in COVID-19. Study at large: T cells, B-cell-depleted T cells, or PBMCs provided the cDNA or gDNA that served as material.

The germline V gene encodes CDR1 SGHRS and CDR2 YFSETQ. V dropped 3 bases and J dropped 1 base, with 8 bases sitting between them. The CDR3 totals 13 residues. Enrolled through a virtual design, the participants were between roughly 18 and 95 years of age and came from approximately 25 US areas. In the study's own analysis: Reference gene primer amplification gave nucleated cell count estimates. Sequencing was performed with immunoSEQ multiplex PCR; in TCRdb, only in-frame clones are kept and a portion is missing. V and J calls and clone size are as listed in that table; D and trimming were resolved from the DNA. The data contain approximately 150,000 clones, over 70% of them singletons.

The V call is TRBV5-1, the J call TRBJ2-7; D remains unclear. The sequenced sample consisted of PBMCs or T cells enriched from blood (not recorded which). The clonotype was recovered from a man aged 70-80 years who had been exposed to COVID-19. The CDR3 DNA reads as TGCGCCAGCAGCTCCTTGCAGTCCTACGAGCAGTACTTC. It is translated as CASSSLQSYEQYF.